These T cell receptor beta chains were read from a single sample in a study of cytomegalovirus exposure and HLA in healthy donors. Some clones are missing from TCRdb's copy, which holds only in-frame ones; the method was immunoSEQ multiplex PCR. The data show around 130,000 clones, 65% to 90% seen once. The sequenced material came from PBMCs. The receptors were gathered from a middle-aged man in good health and CMV-seronegative. Both conserved end residues are part of each CDR3. D genes are given only for firm matches. Rows give clone size only sometimes, using once, few, many, or a class for an expanded clone.

d_call clone_size j_call v_call cdr3_aa cdr3_nt
. . TRBJ1-4 TRBV28 CASSPLVRGLNEKLFF TGTGCCAGCAGTCCCCTCGTAAGGGGTCTTAATGAAAAACTGTTTTTT
. . TRBJ1-4 TRBV7-6 CASSPGSHEKLFF TGTGCCAGCAGCCCCGGGAGCCATGAAAAACTGTTTTTT
. . TRBJ2-7 TRBV2 CASSGQSNYEQYF TGTGCCAGCAGTGGACAGTCTAACTACGAGCAGTACTTC
TRBD1 . TRBJ1-4 TRBV5-1 CASSLTGEGEKLFF TGCGCCAGCAGCCTGACAGGGGAGGGTGAAAAACTGTTTTTT
TRBD1 once TRBJ1-3 TRBV19 CASRDRVRRSGNTIYF TGTGCCAGTAGAGACAGGGTGCGTCGGTCTGGAAACACCATATATTTT
TRBD1 . TRBJ1-2 TRBV29-1 CSATQGAGYTF TGCAGCGCAACACAGGGGGCTGGCTACACCTTC
TRBD1 few TRBJ1-5 TRBV30 CAWRTGDGRPQHF TGTGCCTGGAGGACAGGGGATGGGCGGCCCCAGCATTTT
TRBD1 many TRBJ1-5 TRBV6-6 CASSLGTEGYQPQHF TGTGCCAGCAGCCTCGGGACAGAGGGTTATCAGCCCCAGCATTTT
TRBD2 . TRBJ2-7 TRBV7-2 CASSFNGLAGGSYEQYF TGTGCCAGCAGCTTCAACGGACTAGCGGGGGGGTCCTACGAGCAGTACTTC
. . TRBJ2-3 TRBV5-4 CASSLGPGAPLTTDTQYF TGTGCCAGCAGCTTAGGTCCGGGAGCACCTCTTACCACAGATACGCAGTATTTT
. . TRBJ2-5 TRBV7-2 CASSERMGGETQYF TGTGCCAGCAGCGAAAGGATGGGGGGAGAGACCCAGTACTTC
TRBD1 . TRBJ1-5 TRBV27 CASSRQGADQPQHF TGTGCCAGCAGCCGACAGGGGGCGGATCAGCCCCAGCATTTT
TRBD1 . TRBJ1-2 TRBV4-3 CASSLQGAYGYTF TGCGCCAGCAGCCTACAGGGGGCCTATGGCTACACCTTC
TRBD2 . TRBJ2-5 TRBV7-2 CASSSQAGVVAGTQYF TGTGCCAGCAGCTCTCAAGCGGGGGTTGTGGCGGGGACCCAGTACTTC
. . TRBJ1-2 TRBV7-8 CASSLGGGPNYGYTF TGTGCCAGCAGCTTAGGAGGGGGACCAAACTATGGCTACACCTTC
TRBD1 once TRBJ1-2 TRBV13 CASSKGGSGQGGYGYTF TGTGCCAGCAGCAAGGGAGGGTCCGGACAGGGCGGCTATGGCTACACCTTC
TRBD1 . TRBJ1-1 TRBV11-2 CASSRQGTMNTEAFF TGTGCCAGCAGCCGACAGGGAACCATGAACACTGAAGCTTTCTTT
. . TRBJ1-6 TRBV4-1 CASSQDEAYNSPLHF TGCGCCAGCAGCCAAGACGAGGCCTATAATTCACCCCTCCACTTT
. . TRBJ2-7 TRBV5-4 CASSFAGAEQYF TGTGCCAGCAGCTTTGCAGGTGCCGAGCAGTACTTC
. . TRBJ1-2 TRBV9 CASSPDAVNYGYTF TGTGCCAGCAGTCCCGACGCGGTCAACTATGGCTACACCTTC
TRBD1 . TRBJ1-5 TRBV5-8 CASSLGQGSNQPQHF TGTGCCAGCAGCTTGGGACAGGGTAGCAATCAGCCCCAGCATTTT
TRBD2 once TRBJ2-1 TRBV29-1 CSVEGLLAGGRNEQFF TGCAGCGTTGAGGGGCTACTAGCGGGGGGGCGAAATGAGCAGTTCTTC
. . TRBJ1-2 TRBV27 CASSPGANYGYTF TGTGCCAGCAGCCCAGGGGCTAACTATGGCTACACCTTC
TRBD1 . TRBJ2-7 TRBV6-6 CASRLGTEKSEQYF TGTGCCAGCAGACTTGGGACAGAAAAGAGCGAGCAGTACTTC
. once TRBJ1-4 TRBV5-8 CASSFEAGASNEKLFF TGTGCCAGCAGCTTCGAGGCGGGCGCATCTAATGAAAAACTGTTTTTT
TRBD1 . TRBJ1-2 TRBV15 CATSIGQGDYGYTF TGTGCCACCAGTATAGGACAGGGGGATTATGGCTACACCTTC
. . TRBJ1-5 TRBV10-3 CAISESGGPVQPQHF TGTGCCATCAGTGAGTCCGGGGGGCCTGTTCAGCCCCAGCATTTT
. . TRBJ2-2 TRBV6-1 CASRGGNTGELFF TGTGCCAGCAGGGGAGGGAACACCGGGGAGCTGTTTTTT
TRBD1 . TRBJ1-1 TRBV10-1 CASGTGDRGTEAFF TGCGCCAGCGGAACAGGGGATCGGGGAACTGAAGCTTTCTTT
. . TRBJ2-1 TRBV30 CAWSDQLTGRQFF TGTGCCTGGAGCGATCAACTGACAGGCCGGCAGTTCTTC
. few TRBJ1-1 TRBV30 CAWSSTENTEAFF TGTGCCTGGAGTTCCACAGAGAACACTGAAGCTTTCTTT
. . TRBJ1-5 TRBV7-8 CASSQQGGVQPQHF TGTGCCAGCAGCCAGCAGGGTGGGGTTCAGCCCCAGCATTTT
. . TRBJ2-7 TRBV19 CASSIPRGPYEQYF TGTGCCAGTAGTATCCCGCGGGGCCCCTACGAGCAGTACTTC
TRBD1 . TRBJ1-4 TRBV10-1 CATYGTGVVEKLFF TGCGCCACCTATGGGACAGGGGTTGTTGAAAAACTGTTTTTT
. . TRBJ1-2 TRBV9 CASTQGSYGYTF TGTGCCAGCACCCAGGGCAGCTATGGCTACACCTTC
. . TRBJ1-3 TRBV4-3 CASSREQGSGNTIYF TGCGCCAGCAGCCGAGAGCAGGGCTCTGGAAACACCATATATTTT
. . TRBJ1-6 TRBV2 CASSERVAGHNSPLHF TGTGCCAGCAGTGAGAGGGTAGCAGGCCATAATTCACCCCTCCACTTT
. . TRBJ1-6 TRBV2 CASRDPGQRVPLHF TGTGCCAGCAGGGACCCTGGACAGCGAGTACCCCTCCACTTT
TRBD1 . TRBJ1-3 TRBV7-2 CASSLASGGGNTIYF TGTGCCAGCAGCTTAGCCTCAGGGGGTGGAAACACCATATATTTT
. . TRBJ2-7 TRBV5-6 CASSLVLSYEQYF TGTGCCAGCAGCTTGGTCCTCTCCTACGAGCAGTACTTC
TRBD2 . TRBJ2-1 TRBV2 CASGGTGTSGIHEQFF TGTGCCAGCGGGGGAACCGGGACTAGCGGGATTCATGAGCAGTTCTTC
. . TRBJ2-7 TRBV10-1 CASSESLIYEQYF TGCGCCAGCAGTGAGAGTCTAATCTACGAGCAGTACTTC
. . TRBJ2-7 TRBV7-9 CASSARVYEQYF TGTGCCAGTTCGGCGCGGGTCTACGAGCAGTACTTC
TRBD1 . TRBJ1-1 TRBV20-1 CSAGLQGLAFF TGCAGTGCCGGGTTACAGGGGCTGGCTTTCTTT
TRBD1 . TRBJ1-4 TRBV9 CASSVGQGDEKLFF TGTGCCAGCAGCGTAGGGCAGGGGGATGAAAAACTGTTTTTT
TRBD2 . TRBJ2-7 TRBV7-3 CASSQGLAGTYEQYF TGTGCCAGCAGCCAGGGGCTAGCGGGGACCTACGAGCAGTACTTC